This is a list of T cell receptor beta chains from one sample in a study of cytomegalovirus exposure and HLA in healthy donors. Using immunoSEQ multiplex PCR, the repertoire was profiled, and TCRdb retains in-frame clones only, with some absent. The sample includes about 99,000 clones, around 77% of them seen just once. The sequenced sample consisted of PBMCs. The receptors derive from a man aged 40-49 years in good health and CMV-seronegative. Both conserved end residues are part of each CDR3. The order of the fields is clone size, V gene, D gene, J gene, CDR3 DNA, CDR3 protein. The D gene is left open where the match is weak. Rows may omit the clone size; those that give it use once, few, many or a size class.

.	TRBV18	TRBD1	TRBJ1-1	TGTGCCAGCTCATCCGACAGGGAGGCTGAAGCTTTCTTT	CASSSDREAEAFF
.	TRBV2	TRBD1	TRBJ2-7	TGTGCCAGCGGACTGAGGGGGCGAACCTACGAGCAGTACTTC	CASGLRGRTYEQYF
.	TRBV6-6	.	TRBJ2-5	TGTGCCAGCAGCCACGGCGGGGAGGGGGTCCAAGAGACCCAGTACTTC	CASSHGGEGVQETQYF
.	TRBV5-1	TRBD1	TRBJ2-7	TGCGCCAGCAGCTTGGGACAGGGATCCTACGAGCAGTACTTC	CASSLGQGSYEQYF
.	TRBV2	TRBD1	TRBJ1-4	TGTGCCAGCCAAACCGGGACAGGGCTTGAAAAACTGTTTTTT	CASQTGTGLEKLFF
.	TRBV19	TRBD2	TRBJ2-1	TGTGCCAGTAGTATTGGCGCGGGAGCTCGGGATGAGCAGTTCTTC	CASSIGAGARDEQFF
.	TRBV19	.	TRBJ2-1	TGTGCCAGTAGTATTGGCCAGGGGATCGATGAGCAGTTCTTC	CASSIGQGIDEQFF
.	TRBV7-9	.	TRBJ1-1	TGTGCCAGCAGCTTAAAGGGGCACACTGAAGCTTTCTTT	CASSLKGHTEAFF
.	TRBV7-7	TRBD2	TRBJ2-2	TGTGCTAGCAGCGCTAGCGGGGGGATCACCGGGGAGCTGTTTTTT	CASSASGGITGELFF
.	TRBV30	.	TRBJ2-7	TGTGCCTGGAGCGCGGGGTTTCGCTACGAGCAGTACTTC	CAWSAGFRYEQYF
.	TRBV15	.	TRBJ2-1	TGTGCCACCAGCAGAGAGCGGGGGCTGGGTGAGCAGTTCTTC	CATSRERGLGEQFF
once	TRBV7-9	TRBD2	TRBJ2-7	TGTGCCAGCAGCTCGCCTAGCGGGAGCTCCTACGAGCAGTACTTC	CASSSPSGSSYEQYF
.	TRBV28	.	TRBJ1-1	TGTGCCAGCAGTTACGGACAGCTGAACACTGAAGCTTTCTTT	CASSYGQLNTEAFF
.	TRBV20-1	TRBD1	TRBJ2-3	TGCAGTGCTGACAGGGTCGGGCAGTATTTT	CSADRVGQYF
.	TRBV28	TRBD2	TRBJ2-2	TGTGCCAGCAGTTCCCCGGCCCTAGCGGGATACACCGGGGAGCTGTTTTTT	CASSSPALAGYTGELFF
once	TRBV6-1	TRBD1	TRBJ1-1	TGTGCCAGCAGGGGGGGACAGTCGAACACTGAAGCTTTCTTT	CASRGGQSNTEAFF
.	TRBV7-7	.	TRBJ2-2	TGTGCTAGCAGCTTAGGACAGAACACCGGGGAGCTGTTTTTT	CASSLGQNTGELFF
few	TRBV9	.	TRBJ2-1	TGTGCCAGCAGCCCGGGACTGCTGATTTTCAATGAGCAGTTCTTC	CASSPGLLIFNEQFF
few	TRBV11-2	.	TRBJ2-7	TGTGCCAGCAGCTTAGTCAGGTCCTACGAGCAGTACTTC	CASSLVRSYEQYF
.	TRBV28	.	TRBJ2-3	TGTGCCAGCACTACAGGTCAACGAACAGATACGCAGTATTTT	CASTTGQRTDTQYF
.	TRBV5-1	TRBD1	TRBJ2-7	TGCGCCAGCAGCTTGGTTGGGACAGGGGCTAATTACGAGCAGTACTTC	CASSLVGTGANYEQYF
few	TRBV5-1	TRBD2	TRBJ2-3	TGCGCCAGCAGCTCGAAACTAGCGGACACAGATACGCAGTATTTT	CASSSKLADTDTQYF
.	TRBV6-1	.	TRBJ1-4	TGTGCCAGCAGTGAAGGCGGCCTCGGTGAAAAACTGTTTTTT	CASSEGGLGEKLFF
.	TRBV7-8	.	TRBJ1-1	TGTGCCAGCAGCTTAGGGGCACACACTGAAGCTTTCTTT	CASSLGAHTEAFF
.	TRBV5-1	.	TRBJ1-4	TGCGCCAGCAGCTTGGCCAATTCGGGGAATGAAAAACTGTTTTTT	CASSLANSGNEKLFF
.	TRBV5-1	.	TRBJ1-3	TGCGCCAGCAGCTTGGCCGGCAGGGGTGTCGGAAATGGAAACACCATATATTTT	CASSLAGRGVGNGNTIYF
.	TRBV5-4	TRBD1	TRBJ2-3	TGTGCCAGCAGCTTGGAAGGGACAGGTCTGAATACGCAGTATTTT	CASSLEGTGLNTQYF
.	TRBV2	TRBD1	TRBJ1-6	TGTGCCAGCAGACGACAGGGGAATTCACCCCTCCACTTT	CASRRQGNSPLHF
once	TRBV10-3	TRBD1	TRBJ2-3	TGTGCCATCAGTCCAGGGGGCTATAGCACAGATACGCAGTATTTT	CAISPGGYSTDTQYF
.	TRBV5-6	TRBD2	TRBJ2-1	TGTGCCAGCAGCCTTAGCGGGACTGGAAATGAGCAGTTCTTC	CASSLSGTGNEQFF
.	TRBV6-5	.	TRBJ1-5	TGTGCCAGCAGGATGAGGGTATATAGCAATCAGCCCCAGCATTTT	CASRMRVYSNQPQHF